This T cell receptor (beta chain) was recorded in a study of T-cell memory formation after mild COVID-19. General study findings and limits: Clones that shrank (day 15 to 85) were balanced CD4/CD8, whereas later expanders leaned CD4+. Pre-infection memory carried some responding clones, suggesting that cross-reactive memory joined. Contracting CD4+ clones sat mainly in CM and EM; CD8+ in EMRA.

Points on this clonotype: The target antigen is unknown.

The V gene end was trimmed by 5 bases and the J gene end by 6 bases; junction bases not matched to a gene: 12. Per the germline V gene, CDR1 is SGHTA and CDR2 is FQGNSA. This CDR3 region has 17 residues. TCRdb analysed the 5' RACE reads with MiXCR anew, one entry per CDR3 protein. The sample contains some 120,000 distinct CDR3 sequences, over 15% of which appear only once. The J gene is TRBJ2-4, the V gene TRBV7-2; TRBD1 aligns across 11 bases. The clonotype was recovered from a man between 18 and 29 years old who had mild COVID-19 (a few samples of this study predate the infection). Cell type and time point are not known. The sequencing input was PBMCs or a T cell subset sorted from them (not recorded which). CDR3 DNA: TGTGCCAGCAGCACACAAATTTTCGGGACAGGGGGAAACATTCAGTACTTC. The encoded protein is CASSTQIFGTGGNIQYF. The full variable domain, completed using reference TRBV7-2 and TRBJ2-4, is GAGVSQSPSNKVTEKGKDVELRCDPISGHTALYWYRQSLGQGLEFLIYFQGNSAPDKSGLPSDRFSAERTGGSVSTLTIQRTQQEDSAVYLCASSTQIFGTGGNIQYFGAGTRLSVL.